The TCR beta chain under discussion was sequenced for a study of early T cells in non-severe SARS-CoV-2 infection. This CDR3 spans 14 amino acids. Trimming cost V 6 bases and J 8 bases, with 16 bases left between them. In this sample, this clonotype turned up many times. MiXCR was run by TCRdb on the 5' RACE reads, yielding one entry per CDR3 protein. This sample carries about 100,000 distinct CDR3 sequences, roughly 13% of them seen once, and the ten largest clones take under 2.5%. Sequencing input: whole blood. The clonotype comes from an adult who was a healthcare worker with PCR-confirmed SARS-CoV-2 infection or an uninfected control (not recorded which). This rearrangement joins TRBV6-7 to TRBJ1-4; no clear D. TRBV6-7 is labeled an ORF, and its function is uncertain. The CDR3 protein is CASRNGWVGEKLFF. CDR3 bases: TGTGCCAGCAGGAACGGCTGGGTTGGGGAAAAACTGTTTTTT.